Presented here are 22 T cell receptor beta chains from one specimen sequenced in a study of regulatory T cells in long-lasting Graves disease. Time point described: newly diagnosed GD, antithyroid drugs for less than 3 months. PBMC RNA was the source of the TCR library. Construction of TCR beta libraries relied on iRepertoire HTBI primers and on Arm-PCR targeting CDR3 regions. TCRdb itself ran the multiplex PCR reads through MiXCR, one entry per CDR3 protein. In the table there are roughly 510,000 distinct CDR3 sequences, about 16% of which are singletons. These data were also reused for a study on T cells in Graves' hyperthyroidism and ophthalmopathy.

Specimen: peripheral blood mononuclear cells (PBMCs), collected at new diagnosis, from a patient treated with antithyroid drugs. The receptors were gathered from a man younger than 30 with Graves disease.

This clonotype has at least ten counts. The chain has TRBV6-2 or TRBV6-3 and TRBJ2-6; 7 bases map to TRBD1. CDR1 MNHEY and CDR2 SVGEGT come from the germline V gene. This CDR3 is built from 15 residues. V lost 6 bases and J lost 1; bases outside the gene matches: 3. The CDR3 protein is CASSRRGSGANVLTF. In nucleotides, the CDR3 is TGTGCCAGCAGCCGCAGGGGGTCTGGGGCCAACGTCCTGACTTTC.

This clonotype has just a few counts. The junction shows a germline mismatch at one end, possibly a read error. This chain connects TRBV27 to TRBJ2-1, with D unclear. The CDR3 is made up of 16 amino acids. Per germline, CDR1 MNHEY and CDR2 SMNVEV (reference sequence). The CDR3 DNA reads TGTGCCGGCAGTACCGCGCGCGGCAGCTCCTACAATGAGCAGTTCTTC. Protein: CAGSTARGSSYNEQFF.

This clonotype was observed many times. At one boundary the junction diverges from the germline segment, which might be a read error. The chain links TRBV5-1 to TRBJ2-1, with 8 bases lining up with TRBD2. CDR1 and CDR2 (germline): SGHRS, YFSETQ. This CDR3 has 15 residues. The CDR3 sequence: CASSLDLAGHNEQFF. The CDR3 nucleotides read TGTGCCAGCAGCTTGGATCTAGCGGGTCACAATGAGCAGTTCTTC.

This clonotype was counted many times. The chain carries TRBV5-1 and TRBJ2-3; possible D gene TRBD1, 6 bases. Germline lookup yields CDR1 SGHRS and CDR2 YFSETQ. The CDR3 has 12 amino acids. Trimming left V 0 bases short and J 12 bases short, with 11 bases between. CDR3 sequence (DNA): TGCGCCAGCAGCTTGGTCGACAGGATACAGTATTTT. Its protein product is CASSLVDRIQYF.

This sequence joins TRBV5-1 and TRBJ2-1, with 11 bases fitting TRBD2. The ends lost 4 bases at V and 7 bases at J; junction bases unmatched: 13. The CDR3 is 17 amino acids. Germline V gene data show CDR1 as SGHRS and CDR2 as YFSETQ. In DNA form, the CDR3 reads TGCGCCAGCAGCCCGGATCCCCTAGCGGGAGGTTTGAATGAGCAGTTCTTC. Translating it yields CASSPDPLAGGLNEQFF.

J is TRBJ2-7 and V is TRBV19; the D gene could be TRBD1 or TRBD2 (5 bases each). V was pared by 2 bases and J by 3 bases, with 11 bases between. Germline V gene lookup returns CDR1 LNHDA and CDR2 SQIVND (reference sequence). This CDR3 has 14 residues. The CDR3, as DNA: TGTGCCAGTAGTATACGGGACGGTGACTACGAGCAGTACTTC. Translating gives CASSIRDGDYEQYF.

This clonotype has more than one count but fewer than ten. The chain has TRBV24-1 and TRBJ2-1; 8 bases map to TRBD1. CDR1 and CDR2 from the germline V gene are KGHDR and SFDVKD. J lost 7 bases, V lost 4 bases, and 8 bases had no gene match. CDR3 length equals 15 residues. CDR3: CATSETGQGGNEQFF. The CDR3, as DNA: TGTGCCACCAGTGAGACCGGACAGGGAGGTAATGAGCAGTTCTTC.

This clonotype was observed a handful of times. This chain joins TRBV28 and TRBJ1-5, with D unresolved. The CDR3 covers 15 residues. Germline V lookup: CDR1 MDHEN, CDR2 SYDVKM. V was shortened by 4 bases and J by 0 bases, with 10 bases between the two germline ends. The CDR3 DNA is TGTGCCAGCAGTTGGATATCGGGTAGCAATCAGCCCCAGCATTTT. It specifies CASSWISGSNQPQHF.

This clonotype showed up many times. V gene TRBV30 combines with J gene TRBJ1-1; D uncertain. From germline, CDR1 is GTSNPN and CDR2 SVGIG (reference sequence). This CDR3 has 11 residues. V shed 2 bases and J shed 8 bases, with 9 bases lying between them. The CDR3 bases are TGTGCCTGGAGTACCAGCCAGGAAGCTTTCTTT. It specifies CAWSTSQEAFF.

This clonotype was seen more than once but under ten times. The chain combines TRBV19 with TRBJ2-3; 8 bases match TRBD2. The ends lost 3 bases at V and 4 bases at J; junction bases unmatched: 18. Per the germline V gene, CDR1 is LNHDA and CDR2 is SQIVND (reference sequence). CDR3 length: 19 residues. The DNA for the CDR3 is TGTGCCAGTAGTATTAAGGGGAGGAGCGGGAGTTTGGCGTCAGATACGCAGTATTTT. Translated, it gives CASSIKGRSGSLASDTQYF. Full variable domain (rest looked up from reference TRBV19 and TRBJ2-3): DGGITQSPKYLFRKEGQNVTLSCEQNLNHDAMYWYRQDPGQGLRLIYYSQIVNDFQKGDIAEGYSVSREKKESFPLTVTSAQKNPTAFYLCASSIKGRSGSLASDTQYFGPGTRLTVL.

The CDR3 DNA follows: TGCAGCGTGGAGGGGGCGCGTGATAGCTACACCTTC. Its translation: CSVEGARDSYTF. The chain recombines TRBV29-1 with TRBJ1-2, with TRBD1 identical over 7 bases. Germline CDR1 SQVTM, CDR2 ANQGSEA. The length of the CDR3 is 12 residues. Trimming took 6 bases from V and 9 from J; bases not matched to a gene: 10.

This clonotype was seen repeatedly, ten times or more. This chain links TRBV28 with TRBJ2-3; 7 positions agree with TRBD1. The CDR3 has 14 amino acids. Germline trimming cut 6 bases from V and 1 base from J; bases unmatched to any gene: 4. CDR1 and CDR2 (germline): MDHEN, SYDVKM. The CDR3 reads CASRIGTGTDTQYF. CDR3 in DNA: TGTGCCAGCAGGATCGGGACAGGCACAGATACGCAGTATTTT.

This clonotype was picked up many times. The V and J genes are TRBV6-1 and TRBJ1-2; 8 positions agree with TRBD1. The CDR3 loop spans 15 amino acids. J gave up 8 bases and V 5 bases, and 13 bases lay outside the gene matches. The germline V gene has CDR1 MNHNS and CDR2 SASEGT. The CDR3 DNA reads TGTGCCAGCAGTACAAGGGACAGGCCCAGTGTAGGCTACACCTTC. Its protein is CASSTRDRPSVGYTF.

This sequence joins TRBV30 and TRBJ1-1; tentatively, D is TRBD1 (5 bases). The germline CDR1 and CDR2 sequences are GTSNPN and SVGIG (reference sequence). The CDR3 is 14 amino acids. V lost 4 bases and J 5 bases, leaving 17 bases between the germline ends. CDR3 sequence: CAWTVGGPGTEAFF. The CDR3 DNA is TGTGCCTGGACTGTTGGGGGTCCGGGGACTGAAGCTTTCTTT.

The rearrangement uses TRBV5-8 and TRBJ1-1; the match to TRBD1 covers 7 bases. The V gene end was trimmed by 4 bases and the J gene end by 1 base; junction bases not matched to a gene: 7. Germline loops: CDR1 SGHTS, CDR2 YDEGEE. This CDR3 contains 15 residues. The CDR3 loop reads CASSVAGTANTEAFF. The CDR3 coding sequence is TGTGCCAGCAGCGTCGCCGGGACAGCGAACACTGAAGCTTTCTTT.

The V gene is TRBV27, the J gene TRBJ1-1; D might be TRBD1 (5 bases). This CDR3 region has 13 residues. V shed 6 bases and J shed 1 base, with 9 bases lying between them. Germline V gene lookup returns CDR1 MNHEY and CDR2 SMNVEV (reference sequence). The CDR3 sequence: CASRRGRNTEAFF. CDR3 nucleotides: TGTGCCAGCAGACGGGGACGGAACACTGAAGCTTTCTTT.

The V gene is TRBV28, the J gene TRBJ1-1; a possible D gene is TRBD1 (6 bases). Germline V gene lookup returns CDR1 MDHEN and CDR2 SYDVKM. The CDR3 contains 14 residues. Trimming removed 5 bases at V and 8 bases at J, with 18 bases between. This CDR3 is CASSLLSYTGEAFF. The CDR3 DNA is TGTGCCAGCAGTCTCCTTAGTTACACAGGGGAAGCTTTCTTT.

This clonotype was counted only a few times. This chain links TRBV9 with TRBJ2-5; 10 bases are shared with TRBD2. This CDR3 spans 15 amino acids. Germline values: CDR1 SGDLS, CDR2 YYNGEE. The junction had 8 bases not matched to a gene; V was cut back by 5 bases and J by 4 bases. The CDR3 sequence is CASRYGTSEVETQYF. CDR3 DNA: TGTGCCAGCAGATACGGGACTAGCGAGGTAGAGACCCAGTACTTC.

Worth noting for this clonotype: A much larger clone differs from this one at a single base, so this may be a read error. In DNA, the CDR3 is TGTGCCACCAGCCTAGGGGAAAAGTATGGCTACACCTTC. As protein: CATSLGEKYGYTF. J is TRBJ1-2 and V is TRBV15, with D maybe TRBD1 (5 bases). The germline CDR1 and CDR2 sequences are LNHNV and YYDKDF (reference sequence). The CDR3 totals 13 residues. Trimming took 5 bases from V and 5 from J, leaving 12 bases between them.

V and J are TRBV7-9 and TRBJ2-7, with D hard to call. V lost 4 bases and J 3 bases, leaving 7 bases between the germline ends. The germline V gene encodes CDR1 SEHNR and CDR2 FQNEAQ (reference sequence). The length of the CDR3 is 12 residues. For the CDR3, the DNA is TGTGCCAGCAGCTACGGAGACTACGAGCAGTACTTC. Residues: CASSYGDYEQYF. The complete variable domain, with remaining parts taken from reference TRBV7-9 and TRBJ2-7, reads DTGVSQNPRHKITKRGQNVTFRCDPISEHNRLYWYRQTLGQGPEFLTYFQNEAQLEKSRLLSDRFSAERPKGSFSTLEIQRTEQGDSAMYLCASSYGDYEQYFGPGTRLTVT.

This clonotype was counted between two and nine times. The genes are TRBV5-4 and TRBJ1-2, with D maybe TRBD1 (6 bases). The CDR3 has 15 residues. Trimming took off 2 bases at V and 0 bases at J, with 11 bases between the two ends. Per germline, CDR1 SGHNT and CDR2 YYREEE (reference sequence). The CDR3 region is CASSFGQIPNYGYTF. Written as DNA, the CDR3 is TGTGCCAGCAGCTTCGGACAGATACCTAACTATGGCTACACCTTC.

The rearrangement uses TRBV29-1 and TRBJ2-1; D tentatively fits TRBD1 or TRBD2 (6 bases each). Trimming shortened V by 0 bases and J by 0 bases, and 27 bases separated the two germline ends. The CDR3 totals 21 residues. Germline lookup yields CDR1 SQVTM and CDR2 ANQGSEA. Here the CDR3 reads CSVEDYPHGGDISSSYNEQFF. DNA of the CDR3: TGCAGCGTTGAAGATTACCCTCACGGAGGGGACATCTCGAGCTCCTACAATGAGCAGTTCTTC.